A single sample gave rise to the 15 T cell receptor beta chains below, sequenced in a study of PD-1 blockade in classical Hodgkin lymphoma. This table comes from immunoSEQ multiplex PCR, and its TCRdb copy is limited to in-frame clones, with some not included. The data show about 90,000 clones, around nine tenths seen once. The time point denotes: cycle 4 day 1 (C4D1), after 6 weeks of nivolumab. No patient escaped relapse after autologous stem cell transplantation, and brentuximab vedotin exposure varied. The sample consisted of peripheral blood mononuclear cells (PBMCs), taken before the fourth cycle of nivolumab. These receptors all come from a human donor with classical Hodgkin lymphoma.

The chain couples TRBV19 to TRBJ2-7, with D perhaps TRBD1 or TRBD2 (5 bases each). Trimming took off 8 bases at V and 4 bases at J, with 12 bases between the two ends. This CDR3 region has 12 residues. The germline gives CDR1 LNHDA, CDR2 SQIVND (reference sequence). This CDR3 is CASSGPRYEQYF. For the CDR3, the DNA is TGTGCCAGTTCGGGACCGCGGTACGAGCAGTACTTC.

The chain employs TRBV9 and TRBJ2-2, with a weak D call TRBD2 (5 bases). V was shortened by 4 bases and J by 0 bases, with 10 bases between the two germline ends. CDR1 is SGDLS, CDR2 YYNGEE, per germline. The CDR3 length is 15 residues. CDR3 nucleotide sequence: TGTGCCAGCAGCCCGAGGACTTCGAACACCGGGGAGCTGTTTTTT. This gives the protein CASSPRTSNTGELFF. The full variable domain, in which reference TRBV9 and TRBJ2-2 provide the parts outside the CDR3, is DSGVTQTPKHLITATGQRVTLRCSPRSGDLSVYWYQQSLDQGLQFLIQYYNGEERAKGNILERFSAQQFPDLHSELNLSSLELGDSALYFCASSPRTSNTGELFFGEGSRLTVL.

This sequence joins TRBV7-2 and TRBJ2-7, with 8 nucleotides matching TRBD2. The V gene end was trimmed by 10 bases and the J gene end by 3 bases; junction bases not matched to a gene: 14. Germline CDR1 is SGHTA and CDR2 is FQGNSA. This CDR3 region has 15 residues. CDR3 sequence reads: CATLVGRGALYEQYF. The DNA of the CDR3 is TGTGCCACCCTGGTCGGGCGGGGGGCACTCTACGAGCAGTACTTC.

A remark on this clone: At the DNA level, this CDR3 is encoded by other sequences in the same sample as well. The CDR3 DNA reads TGTGCCAGCAGCGACAGTAACTATGGCTACACCTTC. It is translated as CASSDSNYGYTF. The chain carries TRBV25-1 and TRBJ1-2; maybe TRBD1 (5 bases). The CDR3 length is 12 residues. Trimming took off 6 bases at V and 1 base at J, with 6 bases between the two ends. Germline V gene lookup returns CDR1 MGHDK and CDR2 SYGVNS.

The chain couples TRBV4-2 to TRBJ1-1, with unresolved D. The CDR3 loop spans 12 amino acids. Germline V gene data show CDR1 as LGHNA and CDR2 as YNFKEQ. V shed 1 base and J shed 6 bases, with 6 bases lying between them. CDR3: CASSQAVSEAFF. As DNA, the CDR3 is TGTGCCAGCAGCCAAGCGGTGTCTGAAGCTTTCTTT.

The gene calls are TRBV19 and TRBJ2-2; unclear D gene. V was shortened by 3 bases and J by 3 bases, with 8 bases between the two germline ends. The CDR3 extends over 14 amino acids. From germline, CDR1 is LNHDA and CDR2 SQIVND (reference sequence). As DNA, the CDR3 is TGTGCCAGTAGTATTTTTGAGGACACCGGGGAGCTGTTTTTT. It encodes CASSIFEDTGELFF. Using reference TRBV19 and TRBJ2-2 for the parts outside the CDR3, the full variable domain is DGGITQSPKYLFRKEGQNVTLSCEQNLNHDAMYWYRQDPGQGLRLIYYSQIVNDFQKGDIAEGYSVSREKKESFPLTVTSAQKNPTAFYLCASSIFEDTGELFFGEGSRLTVL.

This clone appeared once. This chain joins TRBV6-5 and TRBJ2-5; tentative D call: TRBD1 (5 bases). There are 14 residues in the CDR3. Per germline, CDR1 MNHEY and CDR2 SVGAGI. V lost 0 bases and J 5 bases, leaving 10 bases between the germline ends. In nucleotides, the CDR3 is TGTGCCAGCAGTTACTCATTAGGGGTCGAGACCCAGTACTTC. Its translation is CASSYSLGVETQYF.

This chain links TRBV28 with TRBJ2-7; 9 positions agree with TRBD2. The CDR3 contains 15 residues. Unmatched junction bases numbered 4, after V lost 4 bases and J lost 0 bases. Germline V gene lookup returns CDR1 MDHEN and CDR2 SYDVKM. This CDR3 reads CASSSLAGSSYEQYF. Here the CDR3 DNA reads TGTGCCAGCAGTTCTCTAGCGGGGAGCTCCTACGAGCAGTACTTC.

The chain employs TRBV7-2 and TRBJ2-2, with TRBD2 matching 8 bases. With 5 bases clipped from V and 0 bases from J, the junction kept 5 bases outside the gene matches. CDR3 size: 16 residues. Germline lookup yields CDR1 SGHTA and CDR2 FQGNSA. The CDR3 loop is CASSRPGLANTGELFF. The CDR3 nucleotides are TGTGCCAGCAGCCGTCCGGGACTAGCGAACACCGGGGAGCTGTTTTTT.

The CDR3 region has the DNA TGTGCCAGCAGTGAAGCCCCGGGGGACAGAGTCTATGGCTACACCTTC. Protein: CASSEAPGDRVYGYTF. The V call is TRBV6-1, the J call TRBJ1-2; 7 nucleotides align to TRBD1. The CDR3 totals 16 residues. V shed 0 bases and J 4 bases; nucleotides not matched to a gene: 8. Germline-derived CDR1 and CDR2 are MNHNS and SASEGT.

V usage is TRBV7-9 and J usage is TRBJ2-1; TRBD2 matches at 8 bases. CDR1 SEHNR and CDR2 FQNEAQ come from the germline V gene (reference sequence). V was clipped by 5 bases and J by 5 bases; unmatched bases: 14. CDR3 length: 17 amino acids. As DNA, the CDR3 is TGTGCCAGCAGCCTAAGATCGACTAGCGTTAAGGACAATGAGCAGTTCTTC. This codes for CASSLRSTSVKDNEQFF. The full variable domain, completed using reference TRBV7-9 and TRBJ2-1, is DTGVSQNPRHKITKRGQNVTFRCDPISEHNRLYWYRQTLGQGPEFLTYFQNEAQLEKSRLLSDRFSAERPKGSFSTLEIQRTEQGDSAMYLCASSLRSTSVKDNEQFFGPGTRLTVL.

The chain links TRBV4-3 to TRBJ1-6; D possibly corresponds to TRBD1 (5 bases). Germline CDR1 and CDR2: LGHNA and YSLEER. CDR3 length: 18 amino acids. Trimming stripped 0 bases from V and 7 bases from J, with 19 bases between. CDR3 nucleotide sequence: TGCGCCAGCAGCCAAGATTTGGGGGGGTTTGGCGAGAATTCACCCCTCCACTTT. As protein: CASSQDLGGFGENSPLHF.

The rearrangement links TRBV7-2 to TRBJ2-1; 9 positions match TRBD2. The V gene's germline CDR1 is SGHTA and CDR2 FQGNSA. Trimming took 2 bases from V and 2 from J; bases not matched to a gene: 10. The CDR3 has 18 amino acids. The CDR3 is CASSLRIIAGAPYNEQFF. The CDR3 coding sequence is TGTGCCAGCAGCTTACGAATCATAGCGGGGGCCCCCTACAATGAGCAGTTCTTC.

This clone was seen only a few times. V gene TRBV11-3 combines with J gene TRBJ1-6; TRBD1 matches at 7 bases. From germline, CDR1 is SGHNT and CDR2 YENEEA. V dropped 4 bases and J dropped 12; count of bases not matched to a gene: 6. CDR3 length equals 13 residues. CDR3 in amino acids: CASSSTGEGPLHF. The CDR3, as DNA: TGTGCCAGCAGCTCCACAGGGGAAGGACCCCTCCACTTT.

The rearrangement links TRBV5-5 to TRBJ1-4; 8 nucleotides align to TRBD1. The CDR3 consists of 16 residues. Per germline, CDR1 SGHKS and CDR2 YYEKEE (reference sequence). V was clipped by 0 bases and J by 7 bases; unmatched bases: 8. The CDR3 DNA reads TGTGCCAGCAGCTTGGCCCCTGGACAGGGCAGTGAAAAACTGTTTTTT. Its translation is CASSLAPGQGSEKLFF.